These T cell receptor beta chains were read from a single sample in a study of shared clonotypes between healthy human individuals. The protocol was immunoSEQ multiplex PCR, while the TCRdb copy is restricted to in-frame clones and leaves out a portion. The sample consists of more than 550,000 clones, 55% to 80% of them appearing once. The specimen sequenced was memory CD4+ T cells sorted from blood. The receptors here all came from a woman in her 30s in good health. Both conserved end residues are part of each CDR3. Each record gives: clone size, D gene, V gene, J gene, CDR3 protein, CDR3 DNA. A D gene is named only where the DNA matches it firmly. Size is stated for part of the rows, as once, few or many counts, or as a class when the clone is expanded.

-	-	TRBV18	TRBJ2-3	CASSPSARSTDTQYF	TGTGCCAGCTCACCGTCCGCCCGAAGCACAGATACGCAGTATTTT
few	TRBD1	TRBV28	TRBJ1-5	CASSLAGTGNQPQHF	TGTGCCAGCAGTTTAGCCGGGACAGGCAATCAGCCCCAGCATTTT
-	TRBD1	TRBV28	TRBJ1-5	CASSLGDRGNQPQHF	TGTGCCAGCAGTTTGGGGGACAGGGGCAATCAGCCCCAGCATTTT
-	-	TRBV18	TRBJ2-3	CASSADRDTQYF	TGTGCCAGCTCTGCGGACAGAGATACGCAGTATTTT
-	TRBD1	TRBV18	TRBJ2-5	CASGRGQGFTETQYF	TGTGCCAGCGGGCGCGGACAGGGGTTTACAGAGACCCAGTACTTC
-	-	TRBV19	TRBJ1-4	CASSGGQGGNEKLFF	TGTGCCAGTAGTGGAGGGCAGGGTGGAAATGAAAAACTGTTTTTT
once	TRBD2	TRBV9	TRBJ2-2	CASSVGGGSSRTGELFF	TGTGCCAGCAGCGTAGGGGGAGGGAGTAGTCGCACCGGGGAGCTGTTTTTT
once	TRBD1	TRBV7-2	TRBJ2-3	CASSFRGPDTQYF	TGTGCCAGCAGCTTTAGGGGGCCAGATACGCAGTATTTT
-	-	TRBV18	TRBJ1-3	CASSPLGLTSGNTIYF	TGTGCCAGCTCACCACTAGGGTTAACCTCTGGAAACACCATATATTTT
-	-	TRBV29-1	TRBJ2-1	CSVVFEVIQPYGEQFF	TGCAGCGTTGTCTTTGAGGTGATCCAACCTTACGGTGAGCAGTTCTTC
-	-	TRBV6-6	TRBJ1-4	CASSYWGSVSLEKLFF	TGTGCCAGCAGTTACTGGGGGTCGGTTAGTCTGGAAAAACTGTTTTTT
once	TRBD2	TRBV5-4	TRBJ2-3	CASSLELGASGSQSTDTQYF	TGTGCCAGCAGCTTGGAGCTCGGGGCTAGCGGGAGCCAGAGCACAGATACGCAGTATTTT
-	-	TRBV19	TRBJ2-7	CASSNQGAYEQYF	TGTGCCAGTAGTAATCAGGGTGCCTACGAGCAGTACTTC
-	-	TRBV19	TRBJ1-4	CASSSAATNEKLFF	TGTGCCAGTAGTTCGGCAGCAACTAATGAAAAACTGTTTTTT
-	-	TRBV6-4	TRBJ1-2	CASSDSSSYGYTF	TGTGCCAGCAGTGACTCGAGCAGCTATGGCTACACCTTC
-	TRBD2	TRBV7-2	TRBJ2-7	CASSLFGGGPYEQYF	TGTGCCAGCAGCTTATTTGGGGGAGGGCCTTACGAGCAGTACTTC
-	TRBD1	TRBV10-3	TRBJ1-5	CAISESKQGLSNQPQHF	TGTGCCATCAGTGAGTCAAAACAGGGGCTCAGCAATCAGCCCCAGCATTTT
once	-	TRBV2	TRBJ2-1	CASTPRRYEQFF	TGTGCCAGCACCCCACGGAGGTATGAGCAGTTCTTC
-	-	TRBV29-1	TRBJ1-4	CSVEGVSRHEKLFF	TGCAGCGTTGAAGGGGTCAGCCGGCACGAAAAACTGTTTTTT
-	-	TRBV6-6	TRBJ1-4	CASSPEGEKLFF	TGTGCCAGCAGCCCCGAGGGGGAAAAACTGTTTTTT
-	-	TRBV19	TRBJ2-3	CASSMGLITDTQYF	TGTGCCAGTAGTATGGGTCTAATCACAGATACGCAGTATTTT
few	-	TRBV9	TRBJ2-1	CASSVASPINEQFF	TGTGCCAGCAGCGTAGCTAGCCCAATCAATGAGCAGTTCTTC
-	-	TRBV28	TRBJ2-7	CASSLFGGPDNYEQYF	TGTGCCAGCAGTTTATTTGGTGGCCCTGACAACTACGAGCAGTACTTC
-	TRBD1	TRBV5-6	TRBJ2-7	CASSEYTGTGGEQYF	TGTGCCAGCAGCGAATACACCGGGACAGGGGGGGAGCAGTACTTC
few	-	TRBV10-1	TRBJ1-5	CASSESLGRPQHF	TGCGCCAGCAGTGAGTCGCTGGGACGGCCCCAGCATTTT
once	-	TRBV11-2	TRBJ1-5	CASSLEIDQPQHF	TGTGCCAGCAGCTTAGAGATTGATCAGCCCCAGCATTTT
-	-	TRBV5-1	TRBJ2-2	CASSLALATNTGELFF	TGCGCCAGCAGCTTGGCTTTAGCGACGAACACCGGGGAGCTGTTTTTT